This T cell receptor (beta chain) came from a study of shared clonotypes between healthy human individuals. The germline V gene has CDR1 KGHSH and CDR2 LQKENI. CDR3 size: 18 residues. V was clipped by 0 bases and J by 2 bases; unmatched bases: 12. Notes on this clone: Its specificity is not known.

Findings and limits, study-wide: Larger richness was generally estimated for naive than memory subsets. Donors were few, which limited the genetic and exposure-history diversity represented.

At deep level, the assay was performed. Sequencing was performed with immunoSEQ multiplex PCR; in TCRdb, only in-frame clones are kept and a portion is missing. The table lists 950,000 to 1,200,000 clones, 70% to 80% of them singletons. Division of CD4+ cells produced a CD45RA+ naive subset and a CD45RA-negative memory subset. The sample comprised memory CD4+ T cells from PBMCs. Subset: CD45RA-negative fraction. This receptor was obtained from a man aged 18 to 29 in good health. Some clones in this sample may be carry-over from other donors' samples. The rearrangement uses TRBV18 and TRBJ2-7, with TRBD2 matching 8 bases. In nucleotides, the CDR3 is TGTGCCAGCTCACCACCTTTCGCGGGAGGCATAGACCCCTACGAGCAGTACTTC. This gives the protein CASSPPFAGGIDPYEQYF.